A single sample is the source of the 10 T cell receptor beta chains below, sequenced in a study of shared T cell receptors in the human thymus. The repertoire was sequenced with immunoSEQ multiplex PCR; TCRdb's copy has only in-frame clones and lacks some. The sample shows some 700,000 clones, 80% to 90% of them seen only once. The sample was also reused in another study, on human thymus T cells.

Sample: thymocytes. These TCRs come from a girl less than two years old with a congenital heart defect.

This clone has just one count. CDR3 region: CASSSGVGGSYNEQFF. The CDR3 nucleotides are TGTGCCAGCAGCTCGGGGGTCGGGGGTTCCTACAATGAGCAGTTCTTC. The rearrangement uses TRBV5-4 and TRBJ2-1; a weak D match, TRBD2 (6 bases). V was clipped by 3 bases and J by 1 base, with 14 bases between them. Germline V gives CDR1 SGHNT, CDR2 YYREEE (reference sequence). The CDR3 runs to 16 residues.

The V and J genes are TRBV29-1 and TRBJ1-1; no firm D call. The germline gives CDR1 SQVTM, CDR2 ANQGSEA. CDR3 length equals 10 residues. V gave up 3 bases and J gave up 11 bases, with 10 bases separating them. CDR3: CSVERPGAFF. CDR3 in DNA: TGCAGCGTTGAGAGGCCGGGGGCTTTCTTT.

The chain carries TRBV4-3 and TRBJ2-2; TRBD1 matches 12 bases. V shed 2 bases, J shed 2 bases, and the junction held 9 bases outside the gene matches. CDR1 is LGHNA, CDR2 YSLEER, per germline. This CDR3 is 19 amino acids long. As DNA, the CDR3 is TGCGCCAGCAGCCAACAAATATGGGACAGGGGGCTTAACACCGGGGAGCTGTTTTTT. Translating gives CASSQQIWDRGLNTGELFF.

V and J are TRBV19 and TRBJ2-2; D uncertain. This CDR3 has 15 residues. Germline CDR1 and CDR2: LNHDA and SQIVND (reference sequence). V lost 3 bases and J lost 1, with 9 bases in between. CDR3 amino acids: CASSIGTKNTGELFF. As DNA, the CDR3 is TGTGCCAGTAGTATTGGCACCAAGAACACCGGGGAGCTGTTTTTT. The full variable domain, rest sourced from reference TRBV19 and TRBJ2-2, is DGGITQSPKYLFRKEGQNVTLSCEQNLNHDAMYWYRQDPGQGLRLIYYSQIVNDFQKGDIAEGYSVSREKKESFPLTVTSAQKNPTAFYLCASSIGTKNTGELFFGEGSRLTVL.

The V and J genes are TRBV9 and TRBJ2-1, with D possibly matching TRBD1 (5 bases). Trimming took off 5 bases at V and 0 bases at J, with 15 bases between the two ends. CDR3 length equals 16 residues. CDR1 SGDLS and CDR2 YYNGEE come from the germline V gene. This CDR3 reads CASSERRQTSYNEQFF. As DNA, the CDR3 is TGTGCCAGCAGTGAAAGGCGACAGACCTCCTACAATGAGCAGTTCTTC.

The J gene is TRBJ1-2, the V gene TRBV7-2; tentative D call: TRBD1 (5 bases). The CDR3 totals 13 residues. CDR1 SGHTA and CDR2 FQGNSA come from the germline V gene. V was cut by 5 bases and J by 3 bases, with 10 bases left in between. The CDR3 DNA follows: TGTGCCAGCAGCCCTCAGGGTTACTATGGCTACACCTTC. As protein: CASSPQGYYGYTF.

This clone was picked up one time. The V and J genes are TRBV28 and TRBJ1-3; 7 bases are shared with TRBD1. V trimming: 3 bases; J trimming: 2 bases; junction bases outside the gene matches: 10. The germline gives CDR1 MDHEN, CDR2 SYDVKM. The CDR3 has 17 residues. The CDR3 loop reads CASSFPPLDRAGNTIYF. In DNA form, the CDR3 reads TGTGCCAGCAGTTTCCCACCCCTTGACAGGGCTGGAAACACCATATATTTT. Full variable domain (missing parts from reference TRBV28 and TRBJ1-3): DVKVTQSSRYLVKRTGEKVFLECVQDMDHENMFWYRQDPGLGLRLIYFSYDVKMKEKGDIPEGYSVSREKKERFSLILESASTNQTSMYLCASSFPPLDRAGNTIYFGEGSWLTVV.

The chain combines TRBV6-5 with TRBJ2-5; 7 bases line up with TRBD2. J lost 1 base, V lost 5 bases, and 7 bases had no gene match. Germline assignment: CDR1 MNHEY and CDR2 SVGAGI. The CDR3 consists of 15 residues. This chain's CDR3 is CASSRLATIQETQYF. CDR3 coding DNA: TGTGCCAGCAGTCGACTAGCTACGATCCAAGAGACCCAGTACTTC.

V and J are TRBV7-2 and TRBJ1-2, with D perhaps matching TRBD1 (6 bases). The CDR3 covers 16 residues. Trimming pared 5 bases from V and 2 bases from J, leaving 18 bases between. Germline values: CDR1 SGHTA, CDR2 FQGNSA. CDR3 in DNA: TGTGCCAGCAGCGAAAGCCGGGACAAGAGGAACTATGGCTACACCTTC. It translates to CASSESRDKRNYGYTF.

The rearrangement uses TRBV19 and TRBJ1-2, with TRBD1 matching 8 bases. From germline, CDR1 is LNHDA and CDR2 SQIVND (reference sequence). Trimming took 7 bases from V and 3 from J; bases not matched to a gene: 7. This CDR3 region has 14 residues. The CDR3 nucleotides are TGTGCCAGTAATTGGGACAGGAGTCACTATGGCTACACCTTC. Its protein product is CASNWDRSHYGYTF.